Following are 9 T cell receptor beta chains from one sample sequenced in a study of blood T cell repertoires in COVID-19. Generated by immunoSEQ multiplex PCR, the TCRdb table keeps only in-frame clones and is missing some. Of approximately 220,000 clones in the sample, approximately 82% were seen once. Material: peripheral blood. Every receptor here comes from a woman aged 50 to 60 with acute or convalescent COVID-19.

The V call is TRBV12-3 or TRBV12-4, the J call TRBJ1-1; a weak D match, TRBD1 (5 bases). Deletions cut 7 bases from V and 7 bases from J, with 16 bases between. The CDR3 is made up of 13 amino acids. CDR3 DNA: TGTGCCAGCACCCCCCCAGGGTCCCATGAAGCTTTCTTT. It encodes CASTPPGSHEAFF.

The chain combines TRBV6-5 with TRBJ2-3; TRBD2 aligns across 9 bases. CDR1 and CDR2 from the germline V gene are MNHEY and SVGAGI. The CDR3 has 15 amino acids. Trimming at V came to 8 bases and at J to 1 base, leaving 7 bases not matched to a gene. CDR3 region: CASVDSGRGTDTQYF. The CDR3 region has the DNA TGTGCCAGCGTCGATAGCGGGAGAGGCACAGATACGCAGTATTTT.

V gene TRBV9 combines with J gene TRBJ1-3, with 7 bases fitting TRBD1. Germline loops: CDR1 SGDLS, CDR2 YYNGEE. V gave up 3 bases and J gave up 0 bases; unmatched junction bases: 9. CDR3 length: 17 residues. The CDR3 protein is CASSDRDSTYSGNTIYF. As DNA, the CDR3 is TGTGCCAGCAGCGACCGGGACAGCACCTACTCTGGAAACACCATATATTTT.

The gene calls are TRBV7-2 and TRBJ1-2; 8 bases agree with TRBD1. Germline V gene sequence: CDR1 SGHTA, CDR2 FQGNSA. V gave up 3 bases and J gave up 7 bases; unmatched junction bases: 4. The CDR3 consists of 13 residues. CDR3 in DNA: TGTGCCAGCAGCTTTGGACAGGGTATTGGCTACACCTTC. Its protein product is CASSFGQGIGYTF.

This CDR3 is CASSPPGTVDGTQYF. The CDR3 nucleotides are TGTGCCAGCTCACCACCCGGGACAGTCGATGGGACCCAGTACTTC. The genes are TRBV18 and TRBJ2-5; 7 bases are shared with TRBD1. CDR1 is KGHSH, CDR2 LQKENI, per germline. Trimming removed 0 bases from V and 7 bases from J; junction bases left unmatched: 8. The CDR3 is 15 amino acids. Supplemented by reference TRBV18 and TRBJ2-5, the full variable domain reads NAGVMQNPRHLVRRRGQEARLRCSPMKGHSHVYWYRQLPEEGLKFMVYLQKENIIDESGMPKERFSAEFPKEGPSILRIQQVVRGDSAAYFCASSPPGTVDGTQYFGPGTRLLVL.

The chain joins TRBV10-3 to TRBJ2-7; TRBD2 might be the D (5 bases). V was clipped by 0 bases and J by 0 bases, with 12 bases between them. The V gene's germline CDR1 is ENHRY and CDR2 SYGVKD. CDR3 length: 16 residues. Here the CDR3 DNA reads TGTGCCATCAGTGAGTCGAAGGAGGCCCTCTCCTACGAGCAGTACTTC. This codes for CAISESKEALSYEQYF.

This clone was recorded only once. The genes are TRBV6-5 and TRBJ2-2; TRBD2 is a possible D gene (5 bases). Germline lookup yields CDR1 MNHEY and CDR2 SVGAGI. This CDR3 has 14 residues. Trimming shortened V by 7 bases and J by 3 bases, and 12 bases separated the two germline ends. CDR3 coding DNA: TGTGCCAGCATCCGCGGGCTTGACACCGGGGAGCTGTTTTTT. This gives the protein CASIRGLDTGELFF.

The chain carries TRBV2 and TRBJ1-1; no reliable D call. V lost 4 bases and J 5 bases, leaving 14 bases between the germline ends. This CDR3 comprises 14 residues. The germline gives CDR1 SNHLY, CDR2 FYNNEI. The CDR3 region has the DNA TGTGCCAGCAGTGTTTTGACAAGAGGGACTGAAGCTTTCTTT. Protein: CASSVLTRGTEAFF.

For the CDR3, the DNA is TGTGCCTGGAACCTAGCGGGAGGTTTTGGGAATGAGCAGTTCTTC. This gives the protein CAWNLAGGFGNEQFF. V and J are TRBV30 and TRBJ2-1, with 11 nucleotides matching TRBD2. After removal of 4 bases from V and 7 bases from J, the junction contained 9 bases not matched to a gene. The germline V gene encodes CDR1 GTSNPN and CDR2 SVGIG (reference sequence). The CDR3 is made up of 15 amino acids.